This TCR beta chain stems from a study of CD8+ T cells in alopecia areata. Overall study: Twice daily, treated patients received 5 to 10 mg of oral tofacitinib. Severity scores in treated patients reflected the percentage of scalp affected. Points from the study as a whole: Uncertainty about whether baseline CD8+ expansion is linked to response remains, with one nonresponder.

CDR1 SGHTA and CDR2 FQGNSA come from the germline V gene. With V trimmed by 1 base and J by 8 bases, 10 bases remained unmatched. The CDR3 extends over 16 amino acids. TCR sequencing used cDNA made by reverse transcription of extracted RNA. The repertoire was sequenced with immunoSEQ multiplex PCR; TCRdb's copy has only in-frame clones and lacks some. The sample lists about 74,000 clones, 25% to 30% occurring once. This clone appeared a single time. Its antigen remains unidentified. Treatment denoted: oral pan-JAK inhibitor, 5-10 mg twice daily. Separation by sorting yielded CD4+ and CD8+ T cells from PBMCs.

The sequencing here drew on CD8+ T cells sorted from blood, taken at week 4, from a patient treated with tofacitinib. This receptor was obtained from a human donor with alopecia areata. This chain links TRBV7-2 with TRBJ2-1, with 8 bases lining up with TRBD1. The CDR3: CASSLGLRAGGDEQFF. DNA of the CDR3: TGTGCCAGCAGCTTAGGTTTGAGGGCAGGGGGCGATGAGCAGTTCTTC.